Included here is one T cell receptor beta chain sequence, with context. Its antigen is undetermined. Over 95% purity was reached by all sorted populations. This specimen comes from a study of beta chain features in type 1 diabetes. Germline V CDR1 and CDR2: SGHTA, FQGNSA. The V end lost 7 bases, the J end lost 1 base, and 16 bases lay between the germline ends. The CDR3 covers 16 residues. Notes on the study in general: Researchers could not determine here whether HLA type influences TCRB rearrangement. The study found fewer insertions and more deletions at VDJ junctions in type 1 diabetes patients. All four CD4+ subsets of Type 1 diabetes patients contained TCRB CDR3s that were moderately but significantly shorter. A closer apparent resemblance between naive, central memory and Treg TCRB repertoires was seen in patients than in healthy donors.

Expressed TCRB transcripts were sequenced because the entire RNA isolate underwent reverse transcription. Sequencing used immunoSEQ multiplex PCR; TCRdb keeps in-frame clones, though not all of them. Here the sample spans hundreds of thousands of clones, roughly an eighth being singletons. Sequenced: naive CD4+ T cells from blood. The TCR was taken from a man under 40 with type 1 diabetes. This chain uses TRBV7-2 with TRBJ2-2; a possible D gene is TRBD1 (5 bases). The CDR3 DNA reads TGTGCCAGCACCCCAGGGCTCCAGAAGAACACCGGGGAGCTGTTTTTT. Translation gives CASTPGLQKNTGELFF. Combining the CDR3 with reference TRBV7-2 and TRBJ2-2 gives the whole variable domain GAGVSQSPSNKVTEKGKDVELRCDPISGHTALYWYRQSLGQGLEFLIYFQGNSAPDKSGLPSDRFSAERTGGSVSTLTIQRTQQEDSAVYLCASTPGLQKNTGELFFGEGSRLTVL.